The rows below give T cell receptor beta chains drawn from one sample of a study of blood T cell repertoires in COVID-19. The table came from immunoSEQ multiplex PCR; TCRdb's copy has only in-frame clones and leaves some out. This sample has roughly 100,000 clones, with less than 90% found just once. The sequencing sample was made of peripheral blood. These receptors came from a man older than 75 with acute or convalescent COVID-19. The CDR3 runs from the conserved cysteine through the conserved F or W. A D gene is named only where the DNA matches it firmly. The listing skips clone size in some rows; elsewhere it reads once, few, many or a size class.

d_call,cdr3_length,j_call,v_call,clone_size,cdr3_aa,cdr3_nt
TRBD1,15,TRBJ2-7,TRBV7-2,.,CASSLARDSGYEQYF,TGTGCCAGCAGCTTAGCCCGGGACAGTGGTTACGAGCAGTACTTC
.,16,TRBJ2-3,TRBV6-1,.,CASSEALGGTTDTQYF,TGTGCCAGCAGTGAAGCGCTGGGGGGTACCACAGATACGCAGTATTTT
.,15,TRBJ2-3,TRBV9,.,CASSVLLDSTDTQYF,TGTGCCAGCAGCGTATTACTAGATAGCACAGATACGCAGTATTTT
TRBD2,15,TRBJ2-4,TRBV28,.,CASSSSGVGKNIQYF,TGTGCCAGCAGTTCTAGCGGGGTGGGCAAAAACATTCAGTACTTC
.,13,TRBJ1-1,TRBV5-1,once,CASSFTGNTEAFF,TGCGCCAGCAGCTTTACAGGGAACACTGAAGCTTTCTTT
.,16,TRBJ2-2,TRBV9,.,CASSVTAGENTGELFF,TGTGCCAGCAGCGTCACAGCGGGTGAGAACACCGGGGAGCTGTTTTTT
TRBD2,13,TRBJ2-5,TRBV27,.,CASRSGTSETQYF,TGTGCCAGCAGGTCCGGGACTAGCGAGACCCAGTACTTC
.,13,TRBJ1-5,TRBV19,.,CASGEYSNQPQHF,TGTGCCAGTGGGGAGTATAGCAATCAGCCCCAGCATTTT
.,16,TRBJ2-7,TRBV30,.,CAWSVEGAAVSYEQYF,TGTGCCTGGAGTGTAGAAGGGGCGGCGGTATCCTACGAGCAGTACTTC
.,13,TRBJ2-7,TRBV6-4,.,CASSDSKGDEQYF,TGTGCCAGCAGTGACTCGAAGGGGGACGAGCAGTACTTC
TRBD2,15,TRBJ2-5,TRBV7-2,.,CASSPGTSGTKTQYF,TGTGCCAGCAGCCCCGGGACTAGCGGGACAAAGACCCAGTACTTC
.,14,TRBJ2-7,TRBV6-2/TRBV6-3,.,CASSHQGPVYEQYF,TGTGCCAGCAGCCACCAGGGTCCTGTTTACGAGCAGTACTTC
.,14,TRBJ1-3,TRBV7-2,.,CASSPLNSGNTIYF,TGTGCCAGCAGCCCGTTAAACTCTGGAAACACCATATATTTT
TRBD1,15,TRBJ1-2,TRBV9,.,CASSLNRDRGYGYTF,TGTGCCAGCAGCCTAAACCGGGACAGAGGCTATGGCTACACCTTC
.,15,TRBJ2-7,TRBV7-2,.,CASSHRRDGLYEQYF,TGTGCCAGCAGCCACCGGCGGGACGGCCTCTACGAGCAGTACTTC
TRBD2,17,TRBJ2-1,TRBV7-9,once,CASSSFSTSGTRNEQFF,TGTGCCAGCAGCTCCTTTTCGACTAGCGGGACAAGGAATGAGCAGTTCTTC
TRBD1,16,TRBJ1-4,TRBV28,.,CASRGTGGPLGEKLFF,TGTGCCAGCAGGGGGACAGGGGGTCCTCTGGGTGAAAAACTGTTTTTT
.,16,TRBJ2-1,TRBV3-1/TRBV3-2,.,CASSQFAPQLNNEQFF,TGTGCCAGCAGCCAATTCGCCCCCCAACTAAACAATGAGCAGTTCTTC
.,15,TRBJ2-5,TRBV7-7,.,CASSLLQGPQETQYF,TGTGCTAGCAGTCTTCTCCAGGGGCCCCAAGAGACCCAGTACTTC
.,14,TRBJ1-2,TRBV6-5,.,CASSPRGHGYGYTF,TGTGCCAGCAGTCCCAGGGGCCACGGCTATGGCTACACCTTC
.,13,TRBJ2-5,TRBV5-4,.,CASSLLGAETQYF,TGTGCCAGCAGCTTGCTGGGGGCGGAGACCCAGTACTTC
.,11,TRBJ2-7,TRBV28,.,CASSRYHEQYF,TGTGCCAGCAGTCGGTATCACGAGCAGTACTTC
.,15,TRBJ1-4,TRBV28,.,CASSTPGGAYEKLFF,TGTGCCAGCAGCACCCCGGGGGGGGCATATGAAAAACTGTTTTTT
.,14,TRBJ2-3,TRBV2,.,CASSLGGGLNTQYF,TGTGCCAGCAGTTTAGGGGGGGGCTTGAATACGCAGTATTTT
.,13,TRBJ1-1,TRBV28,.,CASSPTGRTEAFF,TGTGCCAGCAGCCCGACAGGACGGACTGAAGCTTTCTTT
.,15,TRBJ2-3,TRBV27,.,CASSPSRVSTDTQYF,TGTGCCAGCAGCCCCTCGAGGGTCAGCACAGATACGCAGTATTTT
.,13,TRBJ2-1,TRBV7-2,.,CASSSDIYNEQFF,TGTGCCAGCAGCTCGGACATCTACAATGAGCAGTTCTTC
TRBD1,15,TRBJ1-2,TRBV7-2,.,CASSLSVDRGNGYTF,TGTGCCAGCAGCTTATCGGTGGACAGGGGCAATGGCTACACCTTC
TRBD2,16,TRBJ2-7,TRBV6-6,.,CASSHFTGTSVREQYF,TGTGCCAGCAGTCATTTCACCGGGACTAGCGTACGGGAGCAGTACTTC
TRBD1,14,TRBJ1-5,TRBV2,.,CASSADRGVQPQHF,TGTGCCAGCAGTGCGGACAGGGGGGTTCAGCCCCAGCATTTT
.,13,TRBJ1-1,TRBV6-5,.,CASSRNRNTEAFF,TGTGCCAGCAGTCGGAACAGAAACACTGAAGCTTTCTTT
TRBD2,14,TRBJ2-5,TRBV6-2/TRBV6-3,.,CASSWGLAGGIQYF,TGTGCCAGCAGTTGGGGACTAGCGGGAGGGATCCAGTACTTC
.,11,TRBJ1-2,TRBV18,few,CASSPGGGYTF,TGTGCCAGCTCACCAGGAGGAGGCTACACCTTC
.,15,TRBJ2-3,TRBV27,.,CASGGHSASTDTQYF,TGTGCCAGCGGCGGACACTCCGCTAGCACAGATACGCAGTATTTT
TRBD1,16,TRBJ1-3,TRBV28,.,CASSTSLGQVGNTIYF,TGTGCCAGCAGCACTTCATTGGGACAGGTCGGAAACACCATATATTTT
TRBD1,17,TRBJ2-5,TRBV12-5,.,CASDRRGTGGLRETQYF,TGTGCTAGTGATAGACGCGGGACAGGGGGCCTGAGAGAGACCCAGTACTTC
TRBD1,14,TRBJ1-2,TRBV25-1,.,CASGRQGYTEGYTF,TGTGCCAGCGGGAGACAGGGATATACGGAAGGCTACACCTTC
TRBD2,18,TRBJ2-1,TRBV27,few,CASSWPFPLAELYNEQFF,TGTGCCAGCAGTTGGCCGTTTCCGCTAGCGGAGCTATACAATGAGCAGTTCTTC
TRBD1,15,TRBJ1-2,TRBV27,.,CASSPGQGGNYGYTF,TGTGCCAGCAGTCCAGGACAGGGTGGGAACTATGGCTACACCTTC
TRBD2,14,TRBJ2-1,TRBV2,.,CASSQRTSGWEQFF,TGTGCCAGCAGTCAAAGGACTAGCGGGTGGGAGCAGTTCTTC
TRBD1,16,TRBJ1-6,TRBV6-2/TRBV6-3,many,CASSNRDRVRRSPLHF,TGTGCCAGCAGTAACCGGGACAGGGTACGGAGGTCACCCCTCCACTTT
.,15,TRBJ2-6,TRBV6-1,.,CASSEAGAGANVLTF,TGTGCCAGCAGTGAAGCCGGGGCTGGGGCCAACGTCCTGACTTTC
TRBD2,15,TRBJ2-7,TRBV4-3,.,CASSQGGTRAYEQYF,TGCGCCAGCAGCCAAGGCGGGACTAGGGCGTACGAGCAGTACTTC
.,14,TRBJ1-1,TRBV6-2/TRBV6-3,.,CASSIAGDNTEAFF,TGTGCCAGCAGTATTGCAGGGGATAACACTGAAGCTTTCTTT
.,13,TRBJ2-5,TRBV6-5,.,CASSLREGETQYF,TGTGCCAGCAGCTTGCGGGAAGGAGAGACCCAGTACTTC
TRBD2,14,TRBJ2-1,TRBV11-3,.,CASSTGVGGGEQFF,TGTGCCAGCAGCACCGGAGTGGGCGGGGGTGAGCAGTTCTTC
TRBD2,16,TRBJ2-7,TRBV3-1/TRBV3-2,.,CASSQDQGRGSYEQYF,TGTGCCAGCAGCCAAGATCAAGGGAGGGGATCCTACGAGCAGTACTTC
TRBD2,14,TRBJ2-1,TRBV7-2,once,CASSLGGSWNEQFF,TGTGCCAGCAGCTTGGGCGGGAGTTGGAATGAGCAGTTCTTC
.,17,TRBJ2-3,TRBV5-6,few,CASSGGKSGLSTDTQYF,TGTGCCAGCAGCGGGGGGAAGAGCGGGCTAAGCACAGATACGCAGTATTTT